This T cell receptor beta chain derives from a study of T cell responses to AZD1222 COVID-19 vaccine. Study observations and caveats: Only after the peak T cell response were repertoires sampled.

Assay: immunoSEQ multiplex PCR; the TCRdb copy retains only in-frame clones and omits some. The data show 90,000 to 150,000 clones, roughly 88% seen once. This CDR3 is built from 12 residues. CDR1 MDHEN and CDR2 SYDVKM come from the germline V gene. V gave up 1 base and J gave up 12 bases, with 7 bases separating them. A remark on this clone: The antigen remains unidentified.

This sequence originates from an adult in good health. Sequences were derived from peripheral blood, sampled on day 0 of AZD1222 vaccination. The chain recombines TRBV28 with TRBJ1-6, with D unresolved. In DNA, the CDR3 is TGTGCCAGCAGTTTATTTAGAGAACCCCTCCACTTT. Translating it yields CASSLFREPLHF.